This T cell receptor (beta chain) was profiled in a study of cytomegalovirus exposure and HLA in healthy donors. PCR amplification relied on 60 Vbeta primers (plus 13 Jbeta primers). Data came from immunoSEQ multiplex PCR; TCRdb stores just in-frame clones and leaves some out. Altogether about 150,000 clones are present, about 83% being singletons, with the ten largest covering roughly 4.2%. Healthy bone marrow donors supplied every sample. To note about this clone: Its target is unknown.

Broader study findings: Within an earlier analysis, most TCR beta V segments proved productive either about 87% or about 30% of the time.

This TCR came from a woman aged 40 to 50 in good health and CMV-seronegative. Sequenced: PBMCs.

CDR3 bases: TGCGCCAGCAGCTTGTCACAGGGAAATTCACCCCTCCACTTT. Residues: CASSLSQGNSPLHF. The rearrangement links TRBV5-1 to TRBJ1-6, with TRBD1 as a possible D gene (6 bases). V was shortened by 1 base and J by 7 bases, with 9 bases between the two germline ends. This CDR3 spans 14 amino acids. Germline V lookup: CDR1 SGHRS, CDR2 YFSETQ.